These 7 T cell receptor beta chains share one sample of origin, sequenced in a study of blood T cell repertoires in COVID-19. Produced via immunoSEQ multiplex PCR; TCRdb's table is partial and in-frame only. The data show 350,000 or so clones, about nine tenths seen once. Sequencing was performed on PBMCs or T cells enriched from blood (not recorded which). These receptors all come from a woman aged 25-40 years who had been exposed to COVID-19.

The rearrangement joins TRBV5-1 to TRBJ1-1; 7 bases are shared with TRBD1. V lost 3 bases, J lost 4 bases, and 15 bases stayed unmatched. Germline V gene lookup returns CDR1 SGHRS and CDR2 YFSETQ. The CDR3 covers 17 residues. CDR3 nucleotide sequence: TGCGCCAGCAGCTCTGGATTAGGGGGCCCGAGGGGCACTGAAGCTTTCTTT. Its protein is CASSSGLGGPRGTEAFF.

A single count supports this clone. V and J are TRBV3-1 (or the pseudogene TRBV3-2) and TRBJ1-5; 12 bases map to TRBD1. This CDR3 region has 18 residues. The germline V gene encodes CDR1 LGHDT and CDR2 YNNKEL (reference sequence). J lost 4 bases, V lost 3 bases, and 10 bases had no gene match. Here the CDR3 reads CASSQEGTGGANNQPQHF. The CDR3 DNA is TGTGCCAGCAGCCAGGAAGGGACAGGGGGCGCTAATAATCAGCCCCAGCATTTT.

The DNA for the CDR3 is TGTGCCAGCAGCTTCGAGACAGGGAACTACGAGCAGTACTTC. Translation gives CASSFETGNYEQYF. The genes are TRBV11-3 and TRBJ2-7; TRBD1 matches at 7 bases. CDR3 length: 14 residues. V lost 3 bases, J lost 3 bases, and 5 bases stayed unmatched. CDR1 SGHNT and CDR2 YENEEA come from the germline V gene.

This clone was picked up one time. The rearrangement links TRBV28 to TRBJ2-3, with D possibly matching TRBD1 (6 bases). The length of the CDR3 is 14 residues. Between the trimmed V and J ends, which lost 3 bases and 6 bases, there was a span of 13 bases. Germline V gives CDR1 MDHEN, CDR2 SYDVKM. The DNA of the CDR3 is TGTGCCAGCAGTTTCGGGACGAGGGGGGATACGCAGTATTTT. Amino acids: CASSFGTRGDTQYF.

This chain uses TRBV2 with TRBJ2-7, with 11 nucleotides matching TRBD1. Germline lookup yields CDR1 SNHLY and CDR2 FYNNEI. J gave up 3 bases and V 3 bases, and 7 bases lay outside the gene matches. The CDR3 has 16 amino acids. The CDR3 sequence is CASSEGSGTGGYEQYF. The CDR3 region has the DNA TGTGCCAGCAGTGAGGGGTCCGGGACAGGGGGCTACGAGCAGTACTTC.

This chain connects TRBV7-3 to TRBJ2-7; the D is unclear. Trimming took 5 bases from V and 4 from J, leaving 18 bases between them. The CDR3 is 15 amino acids. Germline CDR1 and CDR2: SGHTA and FQGTGA. The CDR3 spells CASSPSRGALYEQYF. The CDR3 nucleotides read TGTGCCAGCAGCCCTTCACGCGGCGCACTTTACGAGCAGTACTTC.

The count of this clone is one. V usage is TRBV7-9 and J usage is TRBJ2-5; 9 bases align to TRBD2. CDR1 and CDR2 from the germline V gene are SEHNR and FQNEAQ (reference sequence). The CDR3 runs 17 residues. V shed 1 base and J 4 bases; nucleotides not matched to a gene: 10. The CDR3 DNA reads TGTGCCAGCAGCTTAGTCCGCGGGCTAGCGGGAAGAGAGACCCAGTACTTC. Its protein product is CASSLVRGLAGRETQYF. Combining the CDR3 with reference TRBV7-9 and TRBJ2-5 gives the whole variable domain DTGVSQNPRHKITKRGQNVTFRCDPISEHNRLYWYRQTLGQGPEFLTYFQNEAQLEKSRLLSDRFSAERPKGSFSTLEIQRTEQGDSAMYLCASSLVRGLAGRETQYFGPGTRLLVL.